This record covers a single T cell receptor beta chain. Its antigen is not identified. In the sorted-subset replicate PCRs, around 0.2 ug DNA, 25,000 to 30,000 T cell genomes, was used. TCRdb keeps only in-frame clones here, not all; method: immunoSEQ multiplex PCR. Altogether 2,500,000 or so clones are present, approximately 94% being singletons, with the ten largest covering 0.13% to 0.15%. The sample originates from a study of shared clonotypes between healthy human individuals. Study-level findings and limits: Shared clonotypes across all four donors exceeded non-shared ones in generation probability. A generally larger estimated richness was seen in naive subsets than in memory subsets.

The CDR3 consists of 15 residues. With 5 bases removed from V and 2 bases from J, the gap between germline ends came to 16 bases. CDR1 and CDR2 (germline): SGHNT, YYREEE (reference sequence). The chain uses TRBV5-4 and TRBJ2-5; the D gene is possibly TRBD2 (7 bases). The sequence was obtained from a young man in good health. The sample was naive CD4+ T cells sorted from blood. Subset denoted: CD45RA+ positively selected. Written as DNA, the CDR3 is TGTGCCAGCAGTCAAGGGGGGGAAAGACAAGAGACCCAGTACTTC. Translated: CASSQGGERQETQYF.